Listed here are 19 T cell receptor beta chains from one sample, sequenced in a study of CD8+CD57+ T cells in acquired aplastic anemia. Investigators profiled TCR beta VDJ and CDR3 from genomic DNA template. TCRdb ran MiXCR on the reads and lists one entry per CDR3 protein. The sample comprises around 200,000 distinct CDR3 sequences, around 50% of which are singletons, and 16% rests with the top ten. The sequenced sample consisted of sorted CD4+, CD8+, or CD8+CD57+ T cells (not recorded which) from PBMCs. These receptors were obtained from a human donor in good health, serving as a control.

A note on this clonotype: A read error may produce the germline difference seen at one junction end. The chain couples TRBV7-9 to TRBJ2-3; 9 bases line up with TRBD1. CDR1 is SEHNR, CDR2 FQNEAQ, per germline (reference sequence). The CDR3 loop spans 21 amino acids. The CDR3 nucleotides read TGCGCCAGCAGCCAAGAATGGGGAGTTTTTGGACAGGGGCCGAGCACAGATACGCAGTATTTT. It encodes CASSQEWGVFGQGPSTDTQYF.

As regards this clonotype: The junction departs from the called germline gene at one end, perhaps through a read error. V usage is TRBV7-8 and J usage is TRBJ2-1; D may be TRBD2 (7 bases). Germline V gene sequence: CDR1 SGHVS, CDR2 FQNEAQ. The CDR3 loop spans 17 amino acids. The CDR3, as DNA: TGCGCCAGCAGCTTAGTCTCTGCGGGGGCAATCCACAATGAGCAGTTCTTC. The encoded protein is CASSLVSAGAIHNEQFF.

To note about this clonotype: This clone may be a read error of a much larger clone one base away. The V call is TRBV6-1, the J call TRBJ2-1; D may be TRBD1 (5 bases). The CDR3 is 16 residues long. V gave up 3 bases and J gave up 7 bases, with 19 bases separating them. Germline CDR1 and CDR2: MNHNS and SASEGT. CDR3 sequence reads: CASSDPRVGGPNEQFF. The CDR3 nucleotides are TGTGCCAGCAGTGACCCCAGGGTTGGCGGTCCTAATGAGCAGTTCTTC.

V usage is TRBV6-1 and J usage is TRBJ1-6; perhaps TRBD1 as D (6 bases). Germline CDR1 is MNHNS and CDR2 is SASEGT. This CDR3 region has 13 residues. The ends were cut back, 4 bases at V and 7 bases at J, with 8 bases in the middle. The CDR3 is CASSGQENSPLHF. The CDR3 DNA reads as TGTGCCAGCAGTGGACAGGAGAATTCACCCCTCCACTTT.

The CDR3 loop reads CSARDPSQGAEQYF. The CDR3, as DNA: TGCAGTGCTAGAGACCCCTCCCAGGGGGCCGAGCAGTACTTC. The chain links TRBV20-1 to TRBJ2-7, with 8 bases matching TRBD1. J was trimmed by 6 bases and V by 0 bases; bases with no gene match: 7. This CDR3 contains 14 residues. Germline lookup yields CDR1 DFQATT and CDR2 SNEGSKA (reference sequence).

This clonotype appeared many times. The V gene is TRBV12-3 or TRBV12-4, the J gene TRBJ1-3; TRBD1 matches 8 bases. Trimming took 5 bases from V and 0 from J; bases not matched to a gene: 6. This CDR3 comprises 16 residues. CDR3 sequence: CASSEQGQASGNTIYF. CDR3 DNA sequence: TGTGCCAGCAGTGAACAGGGACAGGCCTCTGGAAACACCATATATTTT.

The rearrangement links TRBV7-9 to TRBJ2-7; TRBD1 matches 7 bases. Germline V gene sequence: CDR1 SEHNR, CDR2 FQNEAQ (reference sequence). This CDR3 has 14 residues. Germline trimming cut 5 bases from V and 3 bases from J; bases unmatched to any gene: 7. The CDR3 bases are TGTGCCAGCAGCGCCCGGGACAGACACTACGAGCAGTACTTC. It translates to CASSARDRHYEQYF.

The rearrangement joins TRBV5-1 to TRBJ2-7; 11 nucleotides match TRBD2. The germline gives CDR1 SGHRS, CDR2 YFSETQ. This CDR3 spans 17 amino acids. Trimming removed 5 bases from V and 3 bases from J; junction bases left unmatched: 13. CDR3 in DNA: TGCGCCAGCAGGAGGGCTAGCGGGGGGTTCGGGGACTACGAGCAGTACTTC. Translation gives CASRRASGGFGDYEQYF.

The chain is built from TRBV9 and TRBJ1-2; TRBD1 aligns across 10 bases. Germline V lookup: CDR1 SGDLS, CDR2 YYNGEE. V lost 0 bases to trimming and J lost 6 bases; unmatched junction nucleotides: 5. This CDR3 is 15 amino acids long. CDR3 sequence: CASSVGPGTGDGYTF. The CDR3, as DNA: TGTGCCAGCAGCGTAGGGCCGGGGACAGGGGATGGCTACACCTTC.

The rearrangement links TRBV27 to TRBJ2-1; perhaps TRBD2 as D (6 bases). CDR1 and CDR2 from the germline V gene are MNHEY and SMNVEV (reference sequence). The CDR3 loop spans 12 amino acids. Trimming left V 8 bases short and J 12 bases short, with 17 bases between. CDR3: CASGSGGRLQFF. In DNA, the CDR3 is TGTGCCAGCGGTAGCGGTGGGCGTTTGCAGTTCTTC.

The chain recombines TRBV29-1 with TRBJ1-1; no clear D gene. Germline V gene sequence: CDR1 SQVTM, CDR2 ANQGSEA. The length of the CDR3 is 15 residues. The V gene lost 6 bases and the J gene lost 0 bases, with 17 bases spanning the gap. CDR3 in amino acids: CSVVGRQTLNTEAFF. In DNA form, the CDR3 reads TGCAGCGTCGTTGGGAGGCAGACTTTGAACACTGAAGCTTTCTTT.

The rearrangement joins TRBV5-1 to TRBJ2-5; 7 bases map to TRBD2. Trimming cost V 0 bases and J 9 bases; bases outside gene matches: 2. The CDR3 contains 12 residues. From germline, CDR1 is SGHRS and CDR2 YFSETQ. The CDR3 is CASSLARGAQYF. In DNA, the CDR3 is TGCGCCAGCAGCTTGGCTCGGGGGGCCCAGTACTTC.

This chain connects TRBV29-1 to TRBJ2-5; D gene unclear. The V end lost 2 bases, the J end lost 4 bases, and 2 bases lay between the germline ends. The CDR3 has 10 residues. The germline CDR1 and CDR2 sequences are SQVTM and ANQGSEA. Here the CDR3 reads CSVELETQYF. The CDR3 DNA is TGCAGCGTTGAACTAGAGACCCAGTACTTC.

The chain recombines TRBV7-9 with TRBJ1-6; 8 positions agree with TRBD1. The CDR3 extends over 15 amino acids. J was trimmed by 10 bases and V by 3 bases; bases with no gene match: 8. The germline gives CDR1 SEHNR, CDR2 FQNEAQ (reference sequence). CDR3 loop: CASSFTGTGGSPLHF. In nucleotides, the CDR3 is TGTGCCAGCAGCTTTACCGGGACAGGCGGGTCACCCCTCCACTTT.

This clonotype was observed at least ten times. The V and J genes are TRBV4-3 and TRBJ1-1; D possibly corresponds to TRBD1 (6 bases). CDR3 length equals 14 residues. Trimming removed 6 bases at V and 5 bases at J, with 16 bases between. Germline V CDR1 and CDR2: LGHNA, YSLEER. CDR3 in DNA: TGCGCCAGCAGTTCCACAGGGAGAGGGACTGAAGCTTTCTTT. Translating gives CASSSTGRGTEAFF.

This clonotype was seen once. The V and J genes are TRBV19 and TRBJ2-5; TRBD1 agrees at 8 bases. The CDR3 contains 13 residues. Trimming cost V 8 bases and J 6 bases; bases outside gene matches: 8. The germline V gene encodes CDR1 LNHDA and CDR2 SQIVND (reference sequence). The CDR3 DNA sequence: TGTGCCAGTGGTTTGGACAGGGCGCAGACCCAGTACTTC. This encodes CASGLDRAQTQYF.

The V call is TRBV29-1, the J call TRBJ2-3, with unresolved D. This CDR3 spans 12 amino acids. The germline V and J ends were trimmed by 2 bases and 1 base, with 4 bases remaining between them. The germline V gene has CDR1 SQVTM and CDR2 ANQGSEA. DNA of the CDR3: TGCAGCGTTGAAAAAGGCACAGATACGCAGTATTTT. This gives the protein CSVEKGTDTQYF.

The CDR3 loop is CASSFSRENTEAFF. The CDR3 DNA reads TGTGCCAGCAGCTTTTCCCGGGAAAACACTGAAGCTTTCTTT. The rearrangement links TRBV5-4 to TRBJ1-1; no clear D gene. Per the germline V gene, CDR1 is SGHNT and CDR2 is YYREEE (reference sequence). The CDR3 spans 14 residues. V was pared by 2 bases and J by 2 bases, with 10 bases between.

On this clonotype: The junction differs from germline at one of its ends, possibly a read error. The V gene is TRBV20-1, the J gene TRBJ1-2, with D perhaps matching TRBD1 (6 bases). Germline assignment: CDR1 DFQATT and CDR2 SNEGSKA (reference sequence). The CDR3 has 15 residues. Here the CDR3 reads CGARDLGGSNYGYTF. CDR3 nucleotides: TGCGGTGCTAGAGATCTGGGGGGCTCCAACTATGGCTACACCTTC.